The 5 T cell receptor beta chains presented below share a single source sample, sequenced in a study of blood T cells in healthy people across ages. With a J-beta primer mix and a sample-barcoded 5' primer, a second PCR ran 7 to 11 cycles. TCRdb reprocessed the 5' RACE reads via MiXCR and lists one record per CDR3 protein. The repertoire includes hundreds of thousands of distinct CDR3 sequences, 58% of them detected once, and roughly 20% sits in the top ten. The sequenced material came from blood. All receptors derive from a man between 25 and 39 years old in good health.

The J gene is TRBJ2-5, the V gene TRBV28, with D unclear. V dropped 1 base and J dropped 2 bases, with 14 bases sitting between them. The CDR3 extends over 16 amino acids. Germline V gene data show CDR1 as MDHEN and CDR2 as SYDVKM. CDR3 DNA: TGTGCCAGCAGTTTATCCCTCGGAGCCACACAAGAGACCCAGTACTTC. Translating it yields CASSLSLGATQETQYF.

This clonotype appeared a few times. This chain joins TRBV3-1 and TRBJ2-7, with D uncertain. The V end was cut by 3 bases, the J end by 2 bases, with 14 bases between. Germline CDR1 is LGHDT and CDR2 is YNNKEL (reference sequence). This CDR3 has 15 amino acids. The DNA for the CDR3 is TGTGCCAGCAGCCAGGTAGTCGGAGCCCCCTACGAGCAGTACTTC. Translated: CASSQVVGAPYEQYF.

This clonotype was recorded a few times. The chain combines TRBV12-3 or TRBV12-4 with TRBJ1-4; D is undetermined. The CDR3 contains 13 residues. Between the trimmed V and J ends, which lost 7 bases and 8 bases, there was a span of 14 bases. The CDR3 spells CASTGWSIEKLFF. The CDR3 DNA follows: TGTGCCAGCACGGGTTGGAGTATCGAAAAACTGTTTTTT.

The chain has TRBV5-4 and TRBJ2-5; 7 bases align to TRBD1. The V gene end was trimmed by 4 bases and the J gene end by 11 bases; junction bases not matched to a gene: 14. The CDR3 totals 14 residues. Germline V gene sequence: CDR1 SGHNT, CDR2 YYREEE (reference sequence). CDR3 bases: TGTGCCAGCAGCGCCAGGGACAGATCTTTGGAGCAGTACTTC. Its protein is CASSARDRSLEQYF. Variable domain in full (rest from reference TRBV5-4 and TRBJ2-5): ETGVTQSPTHLIKTRGQQVTLRCSSQSGHNTVSWYQQALGQGPQFIFQYYREEENGRGNFPPRFSGLQFPNYSSELNVNALELDDSALYLCASSARDRSLEQYFGPGTRLLVL.

This clonotype showed up many times. The chain links TRBV27 to TRBJ2-5; D remains ambiguous. In germline, CDR1 is MNHEY, CDR2 SMNVEV (reference sequence). This CDR3 contains 9 residues. Trimming stripped 9 bases from V and 3 bases from J, with 2 bases between. CDR3 sequence reads: CARKETQYF. The CDR3, as DNA: TGTGCCAGAAAAGAGACCCAGTACTTC.